This T cell receptor beta chain was identified in a study of OX40 agonist ivuxolimab in advanced cancers. Regarding the study in general: Ivuxolimab was an agonistic, fully human IgG2 monoclonal antibody directed against OX40 (CD134), a costimulatory receptor. Intravenous ivuxolimab was administered to patients every 2 weeks at six dose levels: 0.01, 0.1, 0.3, 1.5, 3 and 10 mg/kg. Of the approximately 54 patients in dose escalation, around 19 had hepatocellular carcinoma, around 15 had melanoma, 9 had renal cell carcinoma and 9 had head and neck cancer. In the dose-escalation cohort, 82.7% of patients were male, and the mean age was around 60 years, with a range of about 23 to 85. Patients were allowed to have had prior anti-PD-1, anti-PD-L1 or anti-CTLA-4 therapy, and approximately 40% of the dose-escalation patients had been treated with checkpoint inhibitors. Partial responses occurred in three dose-escalation patients, of whom one had hepatocellular carcinoma and two had cutaneous melanoma. Peripheral TCRbeta sequencing was intended to test whether TCR sequence diversity was altered and clonal T-cell expansion was caused by ivuxolimab. The paper covers the monotherapy dose-escalation part of the phase I ivuxolimab trial, which included N ≈ 57 patients. What the research found in general, with its limitations: After ivuxolimab, CD8+ T cells had more expanded clones than CD4+ T cells on average. In partial responders in the 0.1-3.0 mg/kg groups, normalized peripheral clonal expansion was found to be among the lowest, especially among CD8+ T cells. The antigen specificity of the clonally expanded peripheral T cells was not determined. Low levels of normalized T-cell clonal expansion were also seen in some nonresponding patients. At doses from 0.1 to 3.0 mg/kg, clonal expansion was seen in both CD4+ and CD8+ blood T cells between baseline and week 6.

This clone appeared once. The clone's antigen remains unknown. Base qualities are missing; no much larger clone stands one base away. Patients with a history of autoimmune disease or receiving systemic immunosuppression were excluded from the trial. Peripheral blood for TCR sequencing was collected from all dose cohorts at baseline, on cycle 4 day 1, and on cycle 7 day 1. The samples were taken from a phase I, first-in-human, multicenter, open-label dose-escalation trial of ivuxolimab. Adults with locally advanced or metastatic head and neck squamous cell, hepatocellular, melanoma or renal cell carcinoma were enrolled in the trial. Before TCR sequencing, CD4+ T cells and CD8+ T cells were sorted from peripheral blood as separate populations. CDR1 and CDR2 are read off the germline V gene as SNHLY and FYNNEI. V is cut by 3 bases and J by 6 bases, and the space between the germline ends is 7 bases. Its CDR3 holds 12 amino acids, cysteine through phenylalanine. The retained sequence is limited to the CDR3, 36 bases, with the frame set at the first base.

For sequencing of the TCRbeta CDR3 region, genomic DNA was extracted from the sorted cells. The immunoSEQ Assay was used for sequencing of TCRbeta CDR3 regions. What TCRdb holds here is the immuneACCESS table cut down to in-frame rearrangements. Part of the clones is not present; checked against another copy, under half of the missing clones reflect an unresolved V gene, and the others are unexplained. The sample table shows some 38,000 clones, and 75% to 90% are seen once. Jointly, the top ten make up roughly 0.53% of the sample. Sample: CD4+ or CD8+ T cells sorted from blood, taken in a trial of the OX40 agonist ivuxolimab. The sequence joins TRBV2 to TRBJ2-3, with an unclear D gene assignment. The clonotype comes from an adult with an advanced solid tumor such as melanoma, head and neck, liver or kidney cancer. CDR3 reads: CASSESRDTQYF. The DNA sequence is as follows: TGTGCCAGCAGTGAGTCCCGCGATACGCAGTATTTT. Beyond the CDR3, the reference TRBV2 and TRBJ2-3 genes provide the residues; the full variable domain reads: EPEVTQTPSHQVTQMGQEVILRCVPISNHLYFYWYRQILGQKVEFLVSFYNNEISEKSEIFDDQFSVERPDGSNFTLKIRSTKLEDSAMYFCASSESRDTQYFGPGTRLTVL.